One sample yielded the 20 T cell receptor beta chains listed below, sequenced in a study of shared clonotypes between healthy human individuals. TCRdb's copy holds only in-frame clones and misses some; the assay was immunoSEQ multiplex PCR. In the table there are nearly 2 million clones, over 85% of which are singletons. Naive CD8 cells lacked CD45RO and underwent positive selection for CCR7, leaving out terminally differentiated effector memory CD45RA+ cells. The specimen sequenced was naive CD8+ T cells sorted from blood. The receptors come from a man younger than 35 in good health.

V usage is TRBV28 and J usage is TRBJ2-4, with a weak D call TRBD1 (6 bases). The CDR3 is 16 amino acids. The V end was cut by 3 bases, the J end by 3 bases, with 15 bases between. Germline V lookup: CDR1 MDHEN, CDR2 SYDVKM. CDR3 sequence (DNA): TGTGCCAGCAGTTTGTATACCGAGGGGGTCAAAAACATTCAGTACTTC. This encodes CASSLYTEGVKNIQYF. Full variable domain (remainder filled in from reference TRBV28 and TRBJ2-4): DVKVTQSSRYLVKRTGEKVFLECVQDMDHENMFWYRQDPGLGLRLIYFSYDVKMKEKGDIPEGYSVSREKKERFSLILESASTNQTSMYLCASSLYTEGVKNIQYFGAGTRLSVL.

The chain uses TRBV4-3 and TRBJ2-1; 10 nucleotides align to TRBD2. This CDR3 has 16 amino acids. V dropped 0 bases and J dropped 10; count of bases not matched to a gene: 9. Germline V lookup: CDR1 LGHNA, CDR2 YSLEER. Here the CDR3 reads CASSQDLGLAGEEQFF. The DNA of the CDR3 is TGCGCCAGCAGCCAAGATCTTGGGCTAGCGGGGGAGGAGCAGTTCTTC.

This chain joins TRBV5-3 and TRBJ1-5, with 7 positions matching TRBD1. TRBV5-3 is an open reading frame, and its role is uncertain. The CDR3 runs to 18 residues. V dropped 1 base and J dropped 5; count of bases not matched to a gene: 15. The CDR3 DNA reads TGTGCCAGAAGCTTGACGTTACAGGGGAGGTTCCTCGATCAGCCCCAGCATTTT. This sequence encodes CARSLTLQGRFLDQPQHF.

The V and J genes are TRBV9 and TRBJ2-7; TRBD1 agrees at 7 bases. Looked up from germline, CDR1 is SGDLS and CDR2 is YYNGEE. This CDR3 has 12 amino acids. V was clipped by 3 bases and J by 6 bases; unmatched bases: 3. The CDR3 bases are TGTGCCAGCAGCGACTCAGGGGGCGAGCAGTACTTC. It translates to CASSDSGGEQYF.

This clone was counted a few times. Distinct nucleotide sequences in the sample also encode this CDR3. V is TRBV5-1 and J is TRBJ1-1; D possibly corresponds to TRBD1 (6 bases). This CDR3 is built from 14 residues. Germline CDR1 SGHRS, CDR2 YFSETQ. V was trimmed by 0 bases and J by 0 bases, leaving 6 bases between them. The CDR3 nucleotides read TGCGCCAGCAGCTTGGACAGGGTGAACACTGAAGCTTTCTTT. Translated, it gives CASSLDRVNTEAFF.

This rearrangement joins TRBV28 to TRBJ2-1; no clear D gene. The V end was cut by 2 bases, the J end by 6 bases, with 17 bases between. The CDR3 spans 16 residues. CDR1 is MDHEN, CDR2 SYDVKM, per germline. The CDR3 nucleotides read TGTGCCAGCAGTTTACCCGTCGTCCTGGTTGGCAATGAGCAGTTCTTC. Its translation is CASSLPVVLVGNEQFF.

The chain joins TRBV27 to TRBJ1-2; maybe TRBD1 (5 bases). The V gene lost 5 bases and the J gene lost 4 bases, with 11 bases spanning the gap. The length of the CDR3 is 13 residues. The germline V gene encodes CDR1 MNHEY and CDR2 SMNVEV (reference sequence). The CDR3 loop reads CASSIQEGYGYTF. In DNA form, the CDR3 reads TGTGCCAGCAGTATACAGGAGGGCTATGGCTACACCTTC.

This chain's CDR3 is CASSQDPTGKYEQYF. The CDR3 DNA sequence: TGTGCCAGCAGCCAAGATCCGACAGGAAAATACGAGCAGTACTTC. J is TRBJ2-7 and V is TRBV4-2; D may be TRBD1 (6 bases). Germline V CDR1 and CDR2: LGHNA, YNFKEQ. Trimming shortened V by 0 bases and J by 4 bases, and 13 bases separated the two germline ends. The CDR3 extends over 15 amino acids.

This clone came up once. This chain links TRBV13 with TRBJ1-2, with 7 bases that match TRBD1. This CDR3 has 13 amino acids. V lost 7 bases, J lost 7 bases, and 9 bases stayed unmatched. The V gene's germline CDR1 is PRHDT and CDR2 FYEKMQ (reference sequence). The CDR3 spells CASTYDRDGGYTF. The CDR3 nucleotides are TGTGCCAGCACGTATGACAGGGATGGTGGCTACACCTTC.

V and J are TRBV5-1 and TRBJ2-2; no clear D gene. The V end lost 0 bases, the J end lost 11 bases, and 8 bases lay between the germline ends. The CDR3 contains 12 residues. Germline V gives CDR1 SGHRS, CDR2 YFSETQ. CDR3 DNA sequence: TGCGCCAGCAGCTTGGGGACCGCTGAGCTGTTTTTT. Encoded protein: CASSLGTAELFF. The full variable domain, its missing parts supplied by reference TRBV5-1 and TRBJ2-2, is KAGVTQTPRYLIKTRGQQVTLSCSPISGHRSVSWYQQTPGQGLQFLFEYFSETQRNKGNFPGRFSGRQFSNSRSEMNVSTLELGDSALYLCASSLGTAELFFGEGSRLTVL.

The rearrangement joins TRBV7-9 to TRBJ2-5, with unresolved D. CDR1 and CDR2 (germline): SEHNR, FQNEAQ (reference sequence). The V end lost 0 bases, the J end lost 0 bases, and 14 bases lay between the germline ends. This CDR3 contains 17 residues. The CDR3 DNA reads TGTGCCAGCAGCTTAGCAGACCCCTATAAGTACCAAGAGACCCAGTACTTC. As protein: CASSLADPYKYQETQYF. Filled out from reference TRBV7-9 and TRBJ2-5, the complete variable domain reads DTGVSQNPRHKITKRGQNVTFRCDPISEHNRLYWYRQTLGQGPEFLTYFQNEAQLEKSRLLSDRFSAERPKGSFSTLEIQRTEQGDSAMYLCASSLADPYKYQETQYFGPGTRLLVL.

The chain carries TRBV5-5 and TRBJ2-7; 8 bases align to TRBD1. The CDR3 is 14 amino acids. CDR1 and CDR2 (germline): SGHKS, YYEKEE (reference sequence). With V trimmed by 4 bases and J by 5 bases, 8 bases remained unmatched. The CDR3 nucleotides read TGTGCCAGCAGCCTCACCAGGGGGCTAAACGAGCAGTACTTC. It translates to CASSLTRGLNEQYF.

This chain links TRBV7-9 with TRBJ2-7; possible D gene TRBD2, 7 bases. V shed 3 bases and J shed 0 bases, with 12 bases lying between them. This CDR3 has 15 amino acids. The V gene's germline CDR1 is SEHNR and CDR2 FQNEAQ (reference sequence). CDR3 DNA: TGTGCCAGCAGCTTTGGCGGGGGCCTCTCCTACGAGCAGTACTTC. Its translation: CASSFGGGLSYEQYF.

This clone was found once. One junction end disagrees with the germline gene, perhaps due to a read error. The V and J genes are TRBV5-4 and TRBJ2-7; D is tentatively TRBD1 or TRBD2 (5 bases each). The CDR3 loop spans 11 amino acids. The germline V gene has CDR1 SGHNT and CDR2 YYREEE (reference sequence). This chain's CDR3 is CASSSGTEPTF. Here the CDR3 DNA reads TGTGCCAGCAGCAGTGGGACGGAACCGACGTTC.

The chain joins TRBV27 to TRBJ2-3; TRBD1 is a possible D gene (5 bases). The CDR3 contains 14 residues. Between the trimmed V and J ends, which lost 3 bases and 5 bases, there was a span of 12 bases. CDR1 is MNHEY, CDR2 SMNVEV, per germline (reference sequence). CDR3 protein: CASSLVGAVDTQYF. For the CDR3, the DNA is TGTGCCAGCAGTTTGGTAGGGGCAGTAGATACGCAGTATTTT.

Turning to this clone: The sample contains more than one DNA sequence encoding this CDR3. This chain joins TRBV7-9 and TRBJ2-7, with TRBD1 matching over 10 bases. J was trimmed by 4 bases and V by 5 bases; bases with no gene match: 8. The CDR3 has 15 residues. From germline, CDR1 is SEHNR and CDR2 FQNEAQ (reference sequence). In DNA, the CDR3 is TGTGCCAGCAGCGACCCGGGACAGGGGTCGTACGAGCAGTACTTC. Translating gives CASSDPGQGSYEQYF.

With regard to this clone: At one of its ends the junction is not consistent with the germline gene, which may arise from a read error. The rearrangement joins TRBV4-2 to TRBJ2-1; no reliable D call. The CDR3 extends over 11 amino acids. CDR1 and CDR2 from the germline V gene are LGHNA and YNFKEQ. In DNA, the CDR3 is TGTGCTAGCAGCCTGGGCAATGAGCAGTTCTTC. It is translated as CASSLGNEQFF.

The chain is built from TRBV2 and TRBJ1-6; 7 bases line up with TRBD1. This CDR3 is 17 amino acids long. The trim removed 1 base at V and 0 bases at J, leaving 3 bases unmatched. Looked up from germline, CDR1 is SNHLY and CDR2 is FYNNEI. Here the CDR3 reads CASSEEGASSYNSPLHF. The DNA of the CDR3 is TGTGCCAGCAGTGAAGAGGGGGCAAGCTCCTATAATTCACCCCTCCACTTT.

The gene calls are TRBV4-1 and TRBJ2-7; 8 positions match TRBD1. The CDR3 covers 13 residues. The V segment lost 2 bases and the J segment 6 bases; nucleotides outside the gene matches: 3. Per germline, CDR1 MGHRA and CDR2 YSYEKL. The CDR3 coding sequence is TGCGCCAGCAGCCAAACCACAGGGGGCGAGCAGTACTTC. Translation: CASSQTTGGEQYF.

As for this clone: In the same sample, other DNA sequences code for this CDR3. The chain is built from TRBV6-1 and TRBJ1-2, with D perhaps matching TRBD1 (5 bases). Germline V lookup: CDR1 MNHNS, CDR2 SASEGT. The CDR3 spans 13 residues. Trimming took off 2 bases at V and 4 bases at J, with 8 bases between the two ends. The CDR3 region has the DNA TGTGCCAGCAGTGAAAGACAGCCCTATGGCTACACCTTC. Protein: CASSERQPYGYTF.